The 28 T cell receptor beta chains in this list originate from one sample, sequenced in a study of T cell repertoires in MIS-A myocarditis. Libraries were prepared by immunoSEQ multiplex PCR; TCRdb keeps only in-frame clonotypes and omits some of them. The sample yields over 5,500 clones, more than 65% seen once. Sequencing used interventricular septum heart tissue obtained at autopsy. These receptors were collected from a man between 18 and 35 years old with fulminant myocarditis from multisystem inflammatory syndrome in adults (MIS-A) after COVID-19.

This chain links TRBV10-2 with TRBJ1-5, with D perhaps matching TRBD1 (5 bases). The CDR3 consists of 14 residues. Germline-derived CDR1 and CDR2 are WSHSY and SAAADI. Trimming pared 0 bases from V and 3 bases from J, leaving 6 bases between. CDR3 residues: CASSESGVNQPQHF. Written as DNA, the CDR3 is TGCGCCAGCAGTGAGTCGGGGGTCAATCAGCCCCAGCATTTT.

This clone was observed once. The rearrangement uses TRBV30 and TRBJ1-2, with D tentatively TRBD1 (5 bases). Germline lookup yields CDR1 GTSNPN and CDR2 SVGIG (reference sequence). Trimming took 6 bases from V and 7 from J, leaving 15 bases between them. The length of the CDR3 is 12 residues. The CDR3 bases are TGTGCCTGCCTCGGTCAGAGGGGTGGCTACACCTTC. Its protein is CACLGQRGGYTF.

The chain recombines TRBV6-5 with TRBJ1-1; D uncertain. Germline CDR1 reads MNHEY; CDR2 reads SVGAGI. Deletions cut 10 bases from V and 8 bases from J, with 11 bases between. CDR3 size: 10 residues. The CDR3 DNA reads as TGTGCCACCGCGGCTGTGGAAGCTTTCTTT. Its translation is CATAAVEAFF.

About this clone: The sample holds other DNA sequences that translate to the same CDR3. The chain employs TRBV19 and TRBJ2-2; no reliable D call. Germline V gives CDR1 LNHDA, CDR2 SQIVND (reference sequence). V lost 1 base to trimming and J lost 1 base, with 4 bases between them. The CDR3 contains 14 residues. The CDR3 DNA reads as TGTGCCAGTAGTATAGGACAGAACACCGGGGAGCTGTTTTTT. It yields the protein CASSIGQNTGELFF.

The J gene is TRBJ2-7, the V gene TRBV7-8; D not certain. Germline V CDR1 and CDR2: SGHVS, FQNEAQ. V was clipped by 4 bases and J by 1 base, with 17 bases between them. This CDR3 has 16 residues. The CDR3 sequence is CASSSPLRRRSYEQYF. CDR3 in DNA: TGTGCCAGCAGCTCCCCCCTGAGGCGACGATCCTACGAGCAGTACTTC.

This clone was observed once. J is TRBJ2-7 and V is TRBV5-5; D gene unclear. The CDR3 extends over 15 amino acids. The V end lost 0 bases, the J end lost 0 bases, and 10 bases lay between the germline ends. Germline-derived CDR1 and CDR2 are SGHKS and YYEKEE (reference sequence). CDR3 sequence (DNA): TGTGCCAGCAGCTTGGGGCAGGCCACCTCCTACGAGCAGTACTTC. It translates to CASSLGQATSYEQYF.

The CDR3 spells CASTGTSRLHEQFF. CDR3 bases: TGCGCCTCAACCGGGACTAGCAGGCTACATGAGCAGTTCTTC. The chain links TRBV5-1 to TRBJ2-1, with TRBD2 matching 9 bases. The CDR3 totals 14 residues. J gave up 8 bases and V 10 bases, and 13 bases lay outside the gene matches. Germline V gives CDR1 SGHRS, CDR2 YFSETQ.

This chain connects TRBV29-1 to TRBJ1-1, with D maybe TRBD1 (5 bases). CDR3 length: 13 residues. Germline V gene lookup returns CDR1 SQVTM and CDR2 ANQGSEA. V was pared by 2 bases and J by 3 bases, with 10 bases between. For the CDR3, the DNA is TGCAGCGTTGAACACGGGGGGGACACTGAAGCTTTCTTT. The encoded protein is CSVEHGGDTEAFF.

This clone was seen just once. V gene TRBV11-2 combines with J gene TRBJ2-7; weak D call: TRBD1 (5 bases). V dropped 5 bases and J dropped 4 bases, with 9 bases sitting between them. The CDR3 covers 12 residues. Germline CDR1 is SGHAT and CDR2 is FQNNGV. Here the CDR3 reads CASSRTPYEQYF. CDR3 nucleotides: TGTGCCAGCAGCCGGACACCATACGAGCAGTACTTC.

This clone is a singleton in its sample. The rearrangement joins TRBV5-6 to TRBJ2-7; D remains ambiguous. This CDR3 has 12 amino acids. V lost 0 bases and J 1 base, leaving 2 bases between the germline ends. Germline V gene lookup returns CDR1 SGHDT and CDR2 YYEEEE. The CDR3 is CASSLESYEQYF. CDR3 nucleotides: TGTGCCAGCAGCTTGGAGTCCTACGAGCAGTACTTC.

The J gene is TRBJ1-3, the V gene TRBV6-5; unclear D gene. The CDR3 is 15 amino acids. The germline gives CDR1 MNHEY, CDR2 SVGAGI. The V and J ends lost 7 bases and 0 bases respectively, with 13 bases between them. CDR3 residues: CASTFNSYSGNTIYF. Here the CDR3 DNA reads TGTGCCAGCACCTTTAACAGCTACTCTGGAAACACCATATATTTT.

This chain links TRBV9 with TRBJ2-6, with a weak D call TRBD1 (6 bases). The CDR3 contains 15 residues. The V gene lost 4 bases and the J gene lost 2 bases, with 10 bases spanning the gap. In germline, CDR1 is SGDLS, CDR2 YYNGEE. CDR3 nucleotides: TGTGCCAGCAGCCCCCACAGGGCTGGGGCCAACGTCCTGACTTTC. Encoded protein: CASSPHRAGANVLTF.

This clone has just one count. The rearrangement links TRBV4-1 to TRBJ2-1, with TRBD1 matching over 8 bases. Germline V gene data show CDR1 as MGHRA and CDR2 as YSYEKL. This CDR3 comprises 16 residues. With 0 bases clipped from V and 11 bases from J, the junction kept 12 bases outside the gene matches. The CDR3 DNA follows: TGCGCCAGCAGCCAAGACCCAGGACGGCCAGGGGGCCAGCAGTTCTTC. Translation: CASSQDPGRPGGQQFF.

This clone came up a few times. CDR3 protein: CASSFLLGAKVNEQFF. Written as DNA, the CDR3 is TGTGCCAGCAGCTTTTTGTTGGGGGCCAAAGTCAATGAGCAGTTCTTC. The chain carries TRBV5-4 and TRBJ2-1; a possible D gene is TRBD1 (6 bases). The CDR3 sequence is 16 residues long. Trimming cost V 2 bases and J 6 bases, with 18 bases left between them. Germline CDR1 SGHNT, CDR2 YYREEE (reference sequence).

This sequence joins TRBV12-3 or TRBV12-4 and TRBJ2-7; 7 bases fit TRBD1. V was pared by 4 bases and J by 9 bases, with 9 bases of the junction left unmatched. This CDR3 is 13 amino acids long. DNA of the CDR3: TGTGCCAGCAGTTCCTCGACAGGGCGGAGGCAGTACTTC. This encodes CASSSSTGRRQYF.

The sample holds one count of this clone. The CDR3 reads CASSLAPGSRYNEQFF. The DNA for the CDR3 is TGTGCCAGCAGCTTAGCGCCCGGGAGCCGCTACAATGAGCAGTTCTTC. The chain carries TRBV7-9 and TRBJ2-1, with a possible D match to TRBD2 (6 bases). This CDR3 has 16 residues. Between the trimmed V and J ends, which lost 0 bases and 3 bases, there was a span of 12 bases. Germline V gene sequence: CDR1 SEHNR, CDR2 FQNEAQ (reference sequence). The variable domain in full, completed from reference TRBV7-9 and TRBJ2-1, reads DTGVSQNPRHKITKRGQNVTFRCDPISEHNRLYWYRQTLGQGPEFLTYFQNEAQLEKSRLLSDRFSAERPKGSFSTLEIQRTEQGDSAMYLCASSLAPGSRYNEQFFGPGTRLTVL.

The chain links TRBV7-9 to TRBJ2-3, with 12 nucleotides matching TRBD1. Germline loops: CDR1 SEHNR, CDR2 FQNEAQ (reference sequence). The CDR3 spans 17 residues. Trimming took 6 bases from V and 5 from J; bases not matched to a gene: 12. CDR3 nucleotides: TGTGCCAGCAGTATCACGGGACAGGGGGCGAGGGGAGATACGCAGTATTTT. It codes for CASSITGQGARGDTQYF. Drawing the rest from reference TRBV7-9 and TRBJ2-3, the complete variable domain is DTGVSQNPRHKITKRGQNVTFRCDPISEHNRLYWYRQTLGQGPEFLTYFQNEAQLEKSRLLSDRFSAERPKGSFSTLEIQRTEQGDSAMYLCASSITGQGARGDTQYFGPGTRLTVL.

V is TRBV24-1 and J is TRBJ2-3; TRBD1 might be the D (5 bases). Trimming stripped 0 bases from V and 2 bases from J, with 17 bases between. Germline V CDR1 and CDR2: KGHDR, SFDVKD. The CDR3 contains 18 residues. The CDR3, as DNA: TGTGCCACCAGTGATTTGAAGGTCGGCAGGGCCCTCACAGATACGCAGTATTTT. It specifies CATSDLKVGRALTDTQYF.

The chain combines TRBV5-8 with TRBJ2-2; possibly TRBD1 for D (6 bases). The CDR3 sequence is 15 residues long. V shed 4 bases and J shed 0 bases, with 10 bases lying between them. The germline V gene has CDR1 SGHTS and CDR2 YDEGEE. CDR3 nucleotide sequence: TGTGCCAGCAGCCCCGGGACACCGAACACCGGGGAGCTGTTTTTT. This translates into CASSPGTPNTGELFF.

The chain is built from TRBV5-1 and TRBJ2-3; tentative D call: TRBD2 (6 bases). V lost 4 bases and J lost 0, with 12 bases in between. Germline V gene data show CDR1 as SGHRS and CDR2 as YFSETQ. The CDR3 is 15 residues long. CDR3 protein: CASSPGGSSTDTQYF. CDR3 nucleotide sequence: TGCGCCAGCAGCCCCGGGGGTTCGAGCACAGATACGCAGTATTTT.

The chain recombines TRBV30 with TRBJ1-2; D possibly corresponds to TRBD1 (5 bases). The V gene lost 4 bases and the J gene lost 4 bases, with 13 bases spanning the gap. Germline values: CDR1 GTSNPN, CDR2 SVGIG (reference sequence). This CDR3 is built from 13 residues. Here the CDR3 DNA reads TGTGCCTGGACGACAGAACCTCTCTATGGCTACACCTTC. It codes for CAWTTEPLYGYTF.

This chain links TRBV4-1 with TRBJ1-1; TRBD1 might be the D (5 bases). The CDR3 has 15 amino acids. Trimming cost V 1 base and J 1 base, with 10 bases left between them. In germline, CDR1 is MGHRA, CDR2 YSYEKL. CDR3 in DNA: TGCGCCAGCAGCCAAGGGCAGGGAAAGAACACTGAAGCTTTCTTT. This encodes CASSQGQGKNTEAFF.

The rearrangement links TRBV19 to TRBJ2-2, with D possibly matching TRBD1 (5 bases). V lost 0 bases, J lost 2 bases, and 10 bases lay in between. The CDR3 has 16 amino acids. The V gene's germline CDR1 is LNHDA and CDR2 SQIVND (reference sequence). The CDR3 sequence is CASSIEVTGNTGELFF. CDR3 DNA sequence: TGTGCCAGTAGTATAGAGGTAACAGGTAACACCGGGGAGCTGTTTTTT.

The V and J genes are TRBV6-5 and TRBJ1-1; 7 nucleotides line up with TRBD1. The V and J ends lost 6 bases and 3 bases, in that order; junction bases with no gene match: 4. Germline CDR1 MNHEY, CDR2 SVGAGI. There are 13 residues in the CDR3. CDR3 amino acids: CASRGGQYTEAFF. The DNA for the CDR3 is TGTGCCAGCAGGGGGGGACAGTACACTGAAGCTTTCTTT.

This chain uses TRBV28 with TRBJ1-1; D is ambiguous. The germline V gene encodes CDR1 MDHEN and CDR2 SYDVKM. The CDR3 spans 11 residues. Trimming removed 7 bases at V and 8 bases at J, with 11 bases between. CDR3 in amino acids: CASTFMGEAFF. As DNA, the CDR3 is TGTGCCAGCACCTTTATGGGAGAAGCTTTCTTT.

This chain joins TRBV15 and TRBJ1-3; a weak D match, TRBD1 (5 bases). This CDR3 is built from 16 residues. The germline V and J ends were trimmed by 0 bases and 0 bases, with 9 bases remaining between them. The V gene's germline CDR1 is LNHNV and CDR2 YYDKDF (reference sequence). CDR3 protein: CATSRDKGSSGNTIYF. The CDR3 bases are TGTGCCACCAGCAGAGATAAGGGGAGCTCTGGAAACACCATATATTTT. The variable domain in full, with the rest retrieved from reference TRBV15 and TRBJ1-3, is DAMVIQNPRYQVTQFGKPVTLSCSQTLNHNVMYWYQQKSSQAPKLLFHYYDKDFNNEADTPDNFQSRRPNTSFCFLDIRSPGLGDTAMYLCATSRDKGSSGNTIYFGEGSWLTVV.

The V and J genes are TRBV4-1 and TRBJ2-7, with TRBD1 matching 10 bases. Germline values: CDR1 MGHRA, CDR2 YSYEKL. V lost 4 bases to trimming and J lost 0 bases; unmatched junction nucleotides: 6. The length of the CDR3 is 16 residues. CDR3 nucleotide sequence: TGCGCCAGCAGCCTAAGGGGACAGGGGAGCTCCTACGAGCAGTACTTC. Protein sequence: CASSLRGQGSSYEQYF.

The J gene is TRBJ1-4, the V gene TRBV7-2; 11 bases line up with TRBD1. The CDR3 is made up of 16 amino acids. The V segment lost 8 bases and the J segment 4 bases; nucleotides outside the gene matches: 9. Germline CDR1 is SGHTA and CDR2 is FQGNSA. The CDR3, as DNA: TGTGCCAGCGGAAGGGACAGGGGGGACAGTAATGAAAAACTGTTTTTT. This sequence encodes CASGRDRGDSNEKLFF.